Described below is a single T cell receptor (beta chain) sequence and its context. Assay: immunoSEQ multiplex PCR; the TCRdb copy retains only in-frame clones and omits some. The sample contains around 60,000 clones, about two thirds of which appear only once. Patients at the Seattle site were enrolled during active infection and followed longitudinally. This sample was taken from a study of blood T cell repertoires in COVID-19. Study summary: Researchers got acute and convalescent COVID-19 samples from the United States, Italy and Spain.

J lost 9 bases, V lost 8 bases, and 8 bases had no gene match. CDR1 and CDR2 (germline): MNHEY, SMNVEV (reference sequence). This CDR3 has 13 amino acids. This TCR came from a woman in her 70s with COVID-19, enrolled during active disease. Sequenced sample: peripheral blood. The rearrangement uses TRBV27 and TRBJ2-3; 10 bases line up with TRBD2. For the CDR3, the DNA is TGTGCCAGCCGGACTAGCGGTGGTCGAACGCAGTATTTT. Its translation is CASRTSGGRTQYF.